The 16 T cell receptor beta chains below come from one sample, sequenced in a study of beta chain features in type 1 diabetes. General study results and limits: TCRB CDR3 length was moderately but significantly reduced in all four CD4+ subsets of Type 1 diabetes patients.

Reverse transcribing all isolated RNA meant expressed TCRB transcripts were sequenced. Assay used: immunoSEQ multiplex PCR; TCRdb lists only in-frame clones, some missing. The table shows 250,000 to 300,000 clones, with roughly an eighth occurring only once. Antigens for these TCRs are unknown. The specimen sequenced was naive CD4+ T cells from blood. The receptor set was obtained from a man aged 30 to 39 with type 1 diabetes.

This clone has a handful of counts. The gene calls are TRBV7-8 and TRBJ1-5, with D hard to call. Germline lookup yields CDR1 SGHVS and CDR2 FQNEAQ. The CDR3 runs 15 residues. The V and J ends lost 1 base and 6 bases respectively, with 13 bases between them. CDR3 DNA: TGTGCCAGCAGCTTAGGGTCCGGGGTTCCTCAGCCCCAGCATTTT. Translated, it gives CASSLGSGVPQPQHF.

This clone has only a few counts. V gene TRBV7-2 combines with J gene TRBJ2-3; 9 bases line up with TRBD1. V was clipped by 5 bases and J by 3 bases; unmatched bases: 3. Germline values: CDR1 SGHTA, CDR2 FQGNSA. The CDR3 spans 14 residues. CDR3 sequence (DNA): TGTGCCAGCAGCCCGGGACAGGGAACAGATACGCAGTATTTT. Encoded protein: CASSPGQGTDTQYF.

This clone occurred a few times. This chain links TRBV7-9 with TRBJ1-2; no clear D. This CDR3 has 12 amino acids. V was clipped by 7 bases and J by 7 bases, with 13 bases between them. Germline lookup yields CDR1 SEHNR and CDR2 FQNEAQ (reference sequence). The chain's CDR3 is CASTPSGFGYTF. In DNA form, the CDR3 reads TGTGCCAGCACCCCTTCGGGATTTGGCTACACCTTC. The variable domain in full, with the rest retrieved from reference TRBV7-9 and TRBJ1-2, is DTGVSQNPRHKITKRGQNVTFRCDPISEHNRLYWYRQTLGQGPEFLTYFQNEAQLEKSRLLSDRFSAERPKGSFSTLEIQRTEQGDSAMYLCASTPSGFGYTFGSGTRLTVV.

The chain recombines TRBV27 with TRBJ1-1, with 8 bases fitting TRBD1. CDR3 length equals 14 residues. The germline CDR1 and CDR2 sequences are MNHEY and SMNVEV (reference sequence). Trimming at V came to 1 base and at J to 7 bases, leaving 5 bases not matched to a gene. DNA of the CDR3: TGTGCCAGCAGTTTATTTTCCGGGACAGGTGAAGCTTTCTTT. Translated: CASSLFSGTGEAFF.

This clone showed up just a few times. The rearrangement uses TRBV5-4 and TRBJ2-7; 7 bases are shared with TRBD1. The germline V gene has CDR1 SGHNT and CDR2 YYREEE (reference sequence). The CDR3 totals 14 residues. V shed 0 bases and J 4 bases; nucleotides not matched to a gene: 4. CDR3 DNA: TGTGCCAGCAGCTTGGCAGGGACAGAGTACGAGCAGTACTTC. This encodes CASSLAGTEYEQYF. Full variable domain (remainder filled in from reference TRBV5-4 and TRBJ2-7): ETGVTQSPTHLIKTRGQQVTLRCSSQSGHNTVSWYQQALGQGPQFIFQYYREEENGRGNFPPRFSGLQFPNYSSELNVNALELDDSALYLCASSLAGTEYEQYFGPGTRLTVT.

A few counts support this clone. The rearrangement joins TRBV9 to TRBJ2-1, with 10 positions matching TRBD2. CDR1 is SGDLS, CDR2 YYNGEE, per germline. V gave up 2 bases and J gave up 0 bases; unmatched junction bases: 5. This CDR3 contains 17 residues. CDR3 bases: TGTGCCAGCAGCGTTTCGCCTAGCGGGAGCTCCTACAATGAGCAGTTCTTC. It translates to CASSVSPSGSSYNEQFF.

The chain uses TRBV7-9 and TRBJ2-1; D not certain. CDR3 length: 17 amino acids. The germline CDR1 and CDR2 sequences are SEHNR and FQNEAQ (reference sequence). Between the trimmed V and J ends, which lost 0 bases and 0 bases, there was a span of 12 bases. This CDR3 is CASSLAGRFSSYNEQFF. The CDR3 bases are TGTGCCAGCAGCTTAGCTGGCCGCTTCAGCTCCTACAATGAGCAGTTCTTC.

This clone was counted a few times. The chain couples TRBV2 to TRBJ1-1, with TRBD1 matching 10 bases. Germline V lookup: CDR1 SNHLY, CDR2 FYNNEI. Trimming removed 7 bases from V and 4 bases from J; junction bases left unmatched: 6. The CDR3 sequence is 14 residues long. The CDR3 DNA reads TGTGCCAGCATTTGGGGACAGGGGAGCACTGAAGCTTTCTTT. Its translation: CASIWGQGSTEAFF.

This clone was seen more than once but under ten times. This chain joins TRBV4-2 and TRBJ2-7, with a weak D call TRBD1 (6 bases). CDR3 length: 15 residues. The V gene's germline CDR1 is LGHNA and CDR2 YNFKEQ. Deletions cut 1 base from V and 0 bases from J, with 10 bases between. CDR3 DNA sequence: TGTGCCAGCAGCCAAGGATTCAGGGGCTCCTACGAGCAGTACTTC. Its protein product is CASSQGFRGSYEQYF.

This clone was seen a few times. V gene TRBV9 combines with J gene TRBJ2-3; D is unclear. V lost 0 bases, J lost 2 bases, and 4 bases lay in between. There are 13 residues in the CDR3. The germline V gene has CDR1 SGDLS and CDR2 YYNGEE. The CDR3 bases are TGTGCCAGCAGCGTAGCGGTCACAGATACGCAGTATTTT. The encoded protein is CASSVAVTDTQYF.

This clone has just a few counts. The J gene is TRBJ1-2, the V gene TRBV27; D unclear. Trimming cost V 7 bases and J 5 bases, with 14 bases left between them. CDR3 length: 13 residues. Germline loops: CDR1 MNHEY, CDR2 SMNVEV (reference sequence). The CDR3 nucleotides are TGTGCCAGCAAGTACAGTGTAGCGTATGGCTACACCTTC. Its translation: CASKYSVAYGYTF.

This clone was seen a handful of times. The rearrangement links TRBV29-1 to TRBJ2-7; 8 bases are a match to TRBD1. The CDR3 runs 14 residues. In germline, CDR1 is SQVTM, CDR2 ANQGSEA. The V and J ends lost 2 bases and 6 bases, in that order; junction bases with no gene match: 9. The CDR3 sequence: CSVERRGDRGEQYF. CDR3 bases: TGCAGCGTTGAAAGGCGGGGCGACAGGGGCGAGCAGTACTTC.

This clone turned up a few times. The chain joins TRBV7-9 to TRBJ2-7; the match to TRBD1 covers 11 bases. The V segment lost 5 bases and the J segment 4 bases; nucleotides outside the gene matches: 7. Looked up from germline, CDR1 is SEHNR and CDR2 is FQNEAQ (reference sequence). The CDR3 has 15 residues. CDR3 DNA sequence: TGTGCCAGCAGCCCATGGACAGGGGGCACGTACGAGCAGTACTTC. Protein: CASSPWTGGTYEQYF.

The chain joins TRBV19 to TRBJ2-3; TRBD2 matches 15 bases. Germline loops: CDR1 LNHDA, CDR2 SQIVND (reference sequence). This CDR3 has 16 amino acids. V gave up 3 bases and J gave up 7 bases; unmatched junction bases: 5. In DNA, the CDR3 is TGTGCCAGTAGTATTCGGACTAGCGGGAGGGGTTATACGCAGTATTTT. Translating gives CASSIRTSGRGYTQYF.

This chain links TRBV15 with TRBJ2-1, with 11 bases matching TRBD2. This CDR3 is 17 amino acids long. The germline CDR1 and CDR2 sequences are LNHNV and YYDKDF (reference sequence). J was trimmed by 0 bases and V by 6 bases; bases with no gene match: 7. CDR3 in amino acids: CATRRTSGPISYNEQFF. DNA of the CDR3: TGTGCCACCAGGCGGACTAGCGGGCCCATCTCCTACAATGAGCAGTTCTTC.

This chain links TRBV7-9 with TRBJ1-1, with 8 bases identical to TRBD1. The CDR3 sequence is 14 residues long. V shed 5 bases and J 8 bases; nucleotides not matched to a gene: 10. Germline V gives CDR1 SEHNR, CDR2 FQNEAQ (reference sequence). CDR3 bases: TGTGCCAGCAGCCCCCGGGACAGGCCGACCGAAGCTTTCTTT. Translated, it gives CASSPRDRPTEAFF.